This TCR beta chain was observed in a study of blood T cell repertoires in COVID-19. In the study overall: COVID-19 samples from acute and convalescent phases originated in the United States, Italy and Spain. Nucleic acid was either cDNA or gDNA, and it came from T cells, B-cell-depleted T cells, or PBMCs.

As handled by the study authors: It was from reference gene primer amplification that nucleated cell counts were estimated. Only in-frame clones appear in the TCRdb table, and some are missing; sequencing was by immunoSEQ multiplex PCR. V, J and clone size are those of that table, while D and trimming were read from the DNA. The profile shows 99,000 or so clones, roughly 81% of them singletons. CDR3 length equals 13 residues. V lost 7 bases and J lost 4; bases outside the gene matches: 2. Sample: peripheral blood. The genes are TRBV12-3 or TRBV12-4 and TRBJ2-2; 8 nucleotides align to TRBD1. The source is a woman in her 70s with acute or convalescent COVID-19. The chain's CDR3 is CASTDRGTGELFF. The CDR3 DNA follows: TGTGCCAGCACTGACAGGGGCACCGGGGAGCTGTTTTTT.